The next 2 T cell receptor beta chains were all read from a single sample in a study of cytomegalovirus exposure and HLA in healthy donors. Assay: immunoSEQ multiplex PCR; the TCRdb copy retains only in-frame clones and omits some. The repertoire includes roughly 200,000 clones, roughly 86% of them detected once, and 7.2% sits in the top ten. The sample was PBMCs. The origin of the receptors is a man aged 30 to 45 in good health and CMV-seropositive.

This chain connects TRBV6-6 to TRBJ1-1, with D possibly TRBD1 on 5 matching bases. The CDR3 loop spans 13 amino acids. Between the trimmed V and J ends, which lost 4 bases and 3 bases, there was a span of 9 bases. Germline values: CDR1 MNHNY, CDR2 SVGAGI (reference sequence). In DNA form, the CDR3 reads TGTGCCAGCAGTTCCCAGGGTTACACTGAAGCTTTCTTT. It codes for CASSSQGYTEAFF.

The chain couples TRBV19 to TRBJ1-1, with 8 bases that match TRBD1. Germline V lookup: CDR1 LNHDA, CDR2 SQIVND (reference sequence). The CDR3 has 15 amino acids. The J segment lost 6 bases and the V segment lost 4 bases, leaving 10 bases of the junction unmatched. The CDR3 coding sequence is TGTGCCAGTAGTAAGCACAGGGGGAGACTTCCTGAAGCTTTCTTT. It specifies CASSKHRGRLPEAFF.